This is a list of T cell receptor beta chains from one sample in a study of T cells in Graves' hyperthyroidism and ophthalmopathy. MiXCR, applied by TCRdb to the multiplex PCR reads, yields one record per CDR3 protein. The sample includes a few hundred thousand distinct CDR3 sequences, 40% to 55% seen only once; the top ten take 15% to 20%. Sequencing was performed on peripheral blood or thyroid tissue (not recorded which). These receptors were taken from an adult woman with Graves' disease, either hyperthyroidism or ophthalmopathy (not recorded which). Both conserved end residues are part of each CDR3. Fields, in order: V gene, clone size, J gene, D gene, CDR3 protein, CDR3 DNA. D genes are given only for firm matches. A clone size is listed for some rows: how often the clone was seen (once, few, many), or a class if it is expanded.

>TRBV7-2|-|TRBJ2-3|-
CASSQGISLTDTQYF
TGTGCCAGCAGCCAAGGGATTTCGCTCACAGATACGCAGTATTTT
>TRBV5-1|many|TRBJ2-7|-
CASSRESYEQYF
TGCGCCAGCAGCCGAGAGTCCTACGAGCAGTACTTC
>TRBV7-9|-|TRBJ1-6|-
CASSQDLEREIAPSPLHF
TGCGCCAGCAGCCAAGATCTGGAGAGGGAGATAGCCCCTTCACCCCTCCACTTT
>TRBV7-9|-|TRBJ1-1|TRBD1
CASPSVEGANTEAFF
TGTGCCAGCCCCAGCGTAGAGGGGGCTAACACTGAAGCTTTCTTT
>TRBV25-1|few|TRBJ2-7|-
CASSEGGGSEQYF
TGTGCCAGCAGTGAAGGTGGAGGGAGCGAGCAGTACTTC
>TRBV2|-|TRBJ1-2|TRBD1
CASSGTGIGYTF
TGTGCCAGCAGTGGGACAGGCATTGGCTACACCTTC
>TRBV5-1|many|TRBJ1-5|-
CASSLFEGGQPQHF
TGCGCCAGCAGCTTGTTTGAGGGAGGGCAGCCCCAGCATTTT
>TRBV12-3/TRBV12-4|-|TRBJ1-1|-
CASSRTMRRAFF
TGTGCCAGCAGTCGGACGATGAGGCGGGCTTTCTTC
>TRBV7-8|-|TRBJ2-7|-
CTSSSRIAGQNYEQYF
TGTACCAGCAGTTCCCGAATAGCGGGACAGAACTACGAGCAGTACTTC
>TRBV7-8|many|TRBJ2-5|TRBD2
CASSPEGTSGQETQYF
TGTGCCAGCAGCCCCGAGGGCACTAGCGGCCAAGAGACCCAGTACTTC
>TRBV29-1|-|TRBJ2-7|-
CSVGSRQPYEQYF
TGCAGCGTTGGTTCGCGGCAGCCCTACGAGCAGTACTTC
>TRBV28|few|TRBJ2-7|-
CASSHSSLGIYEQYF
TGTGCCAGCAGCCACTCATCTTTAGGCATCTACGAGCAGTACTTC
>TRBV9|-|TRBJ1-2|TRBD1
CASSQTGTGHINGYTF
TGCGCCAGCAGCCAAACCGGGACAGGGCATATAAATGGCTACACCTTC
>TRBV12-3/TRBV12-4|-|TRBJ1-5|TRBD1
CASREGQGESQPQHF
TGTGCCAGCAGGGAAGGACAGGGGGAAAGTCAGCCCCAGCATTTT
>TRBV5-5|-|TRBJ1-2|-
CASSFYICSARPLHGYGYTF
-
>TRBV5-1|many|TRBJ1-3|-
CASSLKGPSGNTIYF
TGCGCCAGCAGCTTGAAGGGACCGTCTGGAAACACCATATATTTT
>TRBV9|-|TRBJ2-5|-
CASSESPGRGTQYF
TGTGCCAGCAGTGAGTCACCAGGGCGGGGGACCCAGTACTTC
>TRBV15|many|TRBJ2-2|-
CATSSWGGVTGELFF
TGTGCCACCAGCTCATGGGGTGGGGTCACCGGGGAGCTGTTTTTT
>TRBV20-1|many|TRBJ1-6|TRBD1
CSATDLGQDNSPLHF
TGCAGTGCTACTGACCTCGGACAGGATAATTCACCCCTCCACTTT
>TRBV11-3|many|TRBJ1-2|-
CASSLVRRTLCGYTF
TGTGCCAGCAGCTTAGTTAGGAGAACTCTCTGTGGCTACACCTTC
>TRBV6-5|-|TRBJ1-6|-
CASSYPGRSYNSPLHF
TGTGCCAGCAGTTATCCGGGACGGTCCTATAATTCACCCCTCCACTTT